These 22 T cell receptor beta chains originate from one sample sequenced in a study of T cell repertoires in cytomegalovirus infection. Their recognized antigens are unknown. MiXCR was run by TCRdb on the reads, yielding one entry per CDR3 protein. The sample consists of tens of thousands of distinct CDR3 sequences, approximately 24% of them appearing once. Source: CD8+ T cells from cultured PBMCs, taken from culture after CMV antigen stimulation. These receptors originate from a human donor in good health (CMV status not recorded). Some clones in this sample may be carry-over from other donors' samples.

In this sample, this clonotype turned up a few times. The rearrangement uses TRBV6-2 or TRBV6-3 and TRBJ2-2; D possibly corresponds to TRBD2 (7 bases). V gave up 5 bases and J gave up 7 bases, with 17 bases separating them. This CDR3 contains 15 residues. Per germline, CDR1 MNHEY and CDR2 SVGEGT. DNA for the CDR3: TGTGCCAGCAGTCGCCCGCCGGGGGGCGGCGGGGAGCTGTTTTTT. It yields the protein CASSRPPGGGGELFF.

V gene TRBV6-5 combines with J gene TRBJ2-1; no clear D. Germline V gene lookup returns CDR1 MNHEY and CDR2 SVGAGI. The CDR3 is 15 amino acids. With 1 base removed from V and 0 bases from J, the gap between germline ends came to 7 bases. The CDR3 bases are TGTGCCAGCAGTTACTTGGAGAGCTCCTACAATGAGCAGTTCTTC. It encodes CASSYLESSYNEQFF.

Only a few counts were recorded for this clonotype. This sequence joins TRBV11-3 and TRBJ2-7; TRBD2 aligns across 15 bases. Losses at the gene ends were 7 bases for V and 5 bases for J; bases not matched to a gene: 15. This CDR3 comprises 18 residues. Germline-derived CDR1 and CDR2 are SGHNT and YENEEA. CDR3 amino acids: CASTLGVGLAGGYDEQYF. DNA of the CDR3: TGTGCCAGCACCCTCGGTGTGGGACTAGCGGGGGGATATGACGAGCAGTACTTC.

This clonotype was counted a single time. A much larger clone differs by one base, so this may be a read error. The chain couples TRBV11-3 to TRBJ1-1; maybe TRBD1 (5 bases). The germline V gene has CDR1 SGHNT and CDR2 YENEEA. There are 15 residues in the CDR3. The germline V and J ends were trimmed by 4 bases and 1 base, with 13 bases remaining between them. CDR3 in DNA: TGTGCCAGCAGCTCATGGGACGGGGGGAACACTGAAGCTTTCTTT. This sequence encodes CASSSWDGGNTEAFF.

This chain uses TRBV28 with TRBJ1-4; unclear D gene. The V end was cut by 5 bases, the J end by 0 bases, with 13 bases between. The germline CDR1 and CDR2 sequences are MDHEN and SYDVKM. CDR3 size: 16 residues. Written as DNA, the CDR3 is TGTGCCAGCAGTACATTCGCAGGAGCAACTAATGAAAAACTGTTTTTT. Translated: CASSTFAGATNEKLFF. Combining the CDR3 with reference TRBV28 and TRBJ1-4 gives the whole variable domain DVKVTQSSRYLVKRTGEKVFLECVQDMDHENMFWYRQDPGLGLRLIYFSYDVKMKEKGDIPEGYSVSREKKERFSLILESASTNQTSMYLCASSTFAGATNEKLFFGSGTQLSVL.

The genes are TRBV19 and TRBJ2-1; D is perhaps TRBD1 or TRBD2 (5 bases each). The CDR3 loop spans 17 amino acids. Germline V CDR1 and CDR2: LNHDA, SQIVND (reference sequence). Trimming removed 7 bases at V and 6 bases at J, with 25 bases between. The CDR3 here is CASTPGKGLGTGNEQFF. CDR3 in DNA: TGTGCCAGTACCCCGGGGAAGGGGTTGGGGACCGGCAATGAGCAGTTCTTC.

This clonotype was seen repeatedly, ten times or more. The rearrangement joins TRBV12-3 or TRBV12-4 to TRBJ1-2; D unresolved. The CDR3 has 11 amino acids. V lost 2 bases and J 2 bases, leaving 0 bases between the germline ends. CDR3 amino acids: CASSLNYGYTF. The DNA for the CDR3 is TGTGCCAGCAGTTTAAACTATGGCTACACCTTC.

The rearrangement links TRBV28 to TRBJ2-7; 7 bases align to TRBD1. The J segment lost 12 bases and the V segment lost 3 bases, leaving 11 bases of the junction unmatched. The germline V gene encodes CDR1 MDHEN and CDR2 SYDVKM. The CDR3 has 13 amino acids. Here the CDR3 reads CASSFGGTESPYF. The CDR3, as DNA: TGTGCCAGCAGTTTTGGTGGGACAGAGAGTCCGTACTTC.

This clonotype has more than one count but fewer than ten. The chain uses TRBV5-5 and TRBJ1-5, with D unresolved. The germline V gene has CDR1 SGHKS and CDR2 YYEKEE (reference sequence). This CDR3 spans 15 amino acids. V was trimmed by 4 bases and J by 1 base, leaving 12 bases between them. CDR3 sequence (DNA): TGTGCCAGCAGCCTAGACCCGCGCAGCAATCAGCCCCAGCATTTT. This codes for CASSLDPRSNQPQHF.

DNA of the CDR3: TGTGCCAGCAGCTTACAGGGAACTAATGAAAAACTGTTTTTT. Residues: CASSLQGTNEKLFF. The V gene is TRBV5-4, the J gene TRBJ1-4, with D perhaps TRBD1 (6 bases). This CDR3 has 14 amino acids. Germline V gene sequence: CDR1 SGHNT, CDR2 YYREEE (reference sequence). The germline V and J ends were trimmed by 2 bases and 1 base, with 6 bases remaining between them.

In its sample, this clonotype was seen a few times. For the CDR3, the DNA is TGTGCCAGCAGTGAGGCACAGGCTTTCGAATTAGATACGCAGTATTTT. This sequence encodes CASSEAQAFELDTQYF. The chain links TRBV2 to TRBJ2-3, with D possibly matching TRBD1 (5 bases). The germline gives CDR1 SNHLY, CDR2 FYNNEI. Trimming left V 3 bases short and J 5 bases short, with 18 bases between. This CDR3 spans 16 amino acids.

The chain recombines TRBV27 with TRBJ2-7; the match to TRBD1 covers 9 bases. CDR3 length: 15 residues. In germline, CDR1 is MNHEY, CDR2 SMNVEV (reference sequence). J lost 4 bases, V lost 4 bases, and 8 bases had no gene match. CDR3 sequence reads: CASSSSGQGAYEQYF. The DNA for the CDR3 is TGTGCCAGCAGTTCATCGGGACAGGGCGCGTACGAGCAGTACTTC.

This clonotype was observed many times. The chain recombines TRBV7-9 with TRBJ1-5; D ambiguous. The germline V gene encodes CDR1 SEHNR and CDR2 FQNEAQ (reference sequence). The CDR3 runs 12 residues. V was shortened by 1 base and J by 7 bases, with 5 bases between the two germline ends. CDR3 sequence reads: CASSLGTQPQHF. CDR3 coding DNA: TGTGCCAGCAGCTTAGGGACGCAGCCCCAGCATTTT. Variable domain in full (rest from reference TRBV7-9 and TRBJ1-5): DTGVSQNPRHKITKRGQNVTFRCDPISEHNRLYWYRQTLGQGPEFLTYFQNEAQLEKSRLLSDRFSAERPKGSFSTLEIQRTEQGDSAMYLCASSLGTQPQHFGDGTRLSIL.

This clonotype has a handful of counts. The chain is built from TRBV6-5 and TRBJ2-1; 9 bases map to TRBD2. Unmatched junction bases numbered 9, after V lost 6 bases and J lost 9 bases. Germline V gene lookup returns CDR1 MNHEY and CDR2 SVGAGI. This CDR3 is built from 14 residues. The chain's CDR3 is CASSGGGASFEQFF. The CDR3 nucleotides are TGTGCCAGCAGCGGCGGGGGGGCAAGCTTTGAGCAGTTCTTC.

In this sample, this clonotype turned up a few times. The chain's CDR3 is CASSYSVPLFYEQYF. The CDR3 coding sequence is TGTGCCAGCAGTTACAGTGTCCCCCTCTTCTACGAGCAGTACTTC. V is TRBV6-2 or TRBV6-3 and J is TRBJ2-7; D is unresolved. CDR1 is MNHEY, CDR2 SVGEGT, per germline. The CDR3 consists of 15 residues. The V and J ends lost 2 bases and 3 bases respectively, with 14 bases between them.

This chain uses TRBV7-8 with TRBJ2-3, with 9 nucleotides matching TRBD1. The CDR3 runs to 15 residues. CDR1 and CDR2 (germline): SGHVS, FQNEAQ. The V segment lost 5 bases and the J segment 3 bases; nucleotides outside the gene matches: 6. The CDR3 loop reads CASSEWDRDTDTQYF. Here the CDR3 DNA reads TGTGCCAGCAGCGAATGGGACAGGGATACAGATACGCAGTATTTT.

The chain recombines TRBV20-1 with TRBJ1-5; D might be TRBD1 (5 bases). CDR3 size: 14 residues. Germline V gene data show CDR1 as DFQATT and CDR2 as SNEGSKA (reference sequence). V was clipped by 6 bases and J by 3 bases, with 15 bases between them. The CDR3: CSADTGTSNQPQHF. CDR3 sequence (DNA): TGCAGTGCGGACACAGGAACCTCCAATCAGCCCCAGCATTTT.

This clonotype was recorded a few times. The rearrangement links TRBV6-1 to TRBJ2-3; TRBD2 agrees at 12 bases. The length of the CDR3 is 17 residues. The V segment lost 1 base and the J segment 1 base; nucleotides outside the gene matches: 3. Per the germline V gene, CDR1 is MNHNS and CDR2 is SASEGT. The CDR3 DNA sequence: TGTGCCAGCAGTGAAGTGACTAGCGGGGGTGGCACAGATACGCAGTATTTT. This codes for CASSEVTSGGGTDTQYF.

This clonotype was found many times. The J gene is TRBJ1-6, the V gene TRBV7-2; 7 positions match TRBD1. With 2 bases clipped from V and 9 bases from J, the junction kept 16 bases outside the gene matches. Germline V gene data show CDR1 as SGHTA and CDR2 as FQGNSA. This CDR3 has 18 residues. CDR3 DNA: TGTGCCAGCAGCTTAAAGAGTCACAGGGGCATATCTGGTTCACCCCTCCACTTT. The encoded protein is CASSLKSHRGISGSPLHF.

The V gene is TRBV7-3, the J gene TRBJ1-5, with D unresolved. V was pared by 5 bases and J by 7 bases, with 18 bases between. Germline assignment: CDR1 SGHTA and CDR2 FQGTGA. This CDR3 comprises 15 residues. The CDR3 is CASSPRWNCSQPQHF. DNA for the CDR3: TGTGCCAGCAGCCCTAGGTGGAATTGTTCGCAGCCCCAGCATTTT.

This chain links TRBV4-3 with TRBJ2-2; D call uncertain. The CDR3 spans 14 residues. The ends were cut back, 0 bases at V and 6 bases at J, with 8 bases in the middle. CDR1 and CDR2 from the germline V gene are LGHNA and YSLEER. The DNA for the CDR3 is TGCGCCAGCAGCCAAGACCCTATGGCCGGGGAGCTGTTTTTT. This encodes CASSQDPMAGELFF.

This sequence joins TRBV5-6 and TRBJ1-5, with 10 nucleotides matching TRBD1. Trimming at V came to 4 bases and at J to 0 bases, leaving 4 bases not matched to a gene. The germline CDR1 and CDR2 sequences are SGHDT and YYEEEE. This CDR3 region has 16 residues. The CDR3 is CASSVGTGVSNQPQHF. In DNA, the CDR3 is TGTGCCAGCAGCGTTGGGACAGGGGTTAGCAATCAGCCCCAGCATTTT.